The 21 T cell receptor beta chains below come from one sample, sequenced in a study of T cell responses to AZD1222 COVID-19 vaccine. The repertoire was sequenced with immunoSEQ multiplex PCR; TCRdb's copy has only in-frame clones and lacks some. The sample carries fewer than 150,000 clones, roughly 89% recorded once. The material was peripheral blood, obtained on day 0 of AZD1222 vaccination. Source of these receptors: an adult in good health.

The J gene is TRBJ1-1, the V gene TRBV7-6; the D is unclear. V dropped 2 bases and J dropped 1 base, with 11 bases sitting between them. This CDR3 is built from 15 residues. Germline CDR1 is SGHVS and CDR2 is FNYEAQ. CDR3 protein: CASSLSSTANTEAFF. The CDR3 bases are TGTGCCAGCAGCTTATCCTCGACGGCGAACACTGAAGCTTTCTTT.

The V call is TRBV5-4, the J call TRBJ1-2; 8 bases line up with TRBD1. Germline loops: CDR1 SGHNT, CDR2 YYREEE (reference sequence). Unmatched junction bases numbered 5, after V lost 4 bases and J lost 3 bases. This CDR3 spans 14 amino acids. This CDR3 is CASSTSDRDYGYTF. CDR3 in DNA: TGTGCCAGCAGCACCTCGGACAGGGACTATGGCTACACCTTC.

CDR3 region: CASSVGGARGTEAFF. In DNA form, the CDR3 reads TGTGCCAGCAGCGTAGGTGGGGCGCGAGGGACTGAAGCTTTCTTT. V usage is TRBV9 and J usage is TRBJ1-1, with D maybe TRBD1 (5 bases). Trimming stripped 0 bases from V and 5 bases from J, with 14 bases between. Germline CDR1 is SGDLS and CDR2 is YYNGEE. The CDR3 length is 15 residues. The full variable domain, rest sourced from reference TRBV9 and TRBJ1-1, is DSGVTQTPKHLITATGQRVTLRCSPRSGDLSVYWYQQSLDQGLQFLIQYYNGEERAKGNILERFSAQQFPDLHSELNLSSLELGDSALYFCASSVGGARGTEAFFGQGTRLTVV.

About this clone itself: Within the sample, other DNA sequences also encode this same CDR3. The genes are TRBV6-5 and TRBJ2-7; no firm D call. In germline, CDR1 is MNHEY, CDR2 SVGAGI. V was clipped by 2 bases and J by 0 bases, with 5 bases between them. The CDR3 spans 13 residues. CDR3 in DNA: TGTGCCAGCAGTTACACGGACTCCTACGAGCAGTACTTC. Its translation is CASSYTDSYEQYF.

J is TRBJ2-1 and V is TRBV27; 10 bases agree with TRBD2. With 5 bases clipped from V and 10 bases from J, the junction kept 11 bases outside the gene matches. Germline-derived CDR1 and CDR2 are MNHEY and SMNVEV (reference sequence). The CDR3 consists of 15 residues. This CDR3 is CASSGQSGRALEQFF. Here the CDR3 DNA reads TGTGCCAGCAGTGGCCAAAGCGGGAGGGCCTTGGAGCAGTTCTTC.

The V call is TRBV7-2, the J call TRBJ2-5; D remains unclear. Trimming removed 5 bases from V and 1 base from J, with 14 bases in between. The CDR3 covers 15 residues. Germline CDR1 SGHTA, CDR2 FQGNSA. CDR3 loop: CASSPGPWSQETQYF. CDR3 DNA: TGTGCCAGCAGCCCCGGCCCCTGGAGCCAAGAGACCCAGTACTTC.

This CDR3 is CASSSFMGLAGGQLNNEQFF. In DNA, the CDR3 is TGTGCCAGCAGTTCTTTTATGGGACTAGCGGGGGGCCAGTTAAACAATGAGCAGTTCTTC. The chain is built from TRBV6-2 or TRBV6-3 and TRBJ2-1, with 15 nucleotides matching TRBD2. V lost 4 bases, J lost 5 bases, and 15 bases stayed unmatched. This CDR3 has 20 residues. The germline gives CDR1 MNHEY, CDR2 SVGEGT.

J is TRBJ2-7 and V is TRBV7-9; 10 bases line up with TRBD1. The length of the CDR3 is 14 residues. Per germline, CDR1 SEHNR and CDR2 FQNEAQ (reference sequence). V lost 5 bases and J lost 5; bases outside the gene matches: 6. CDR3 region: CASSDRDRGNEQYF. The CDR3, as DNA: TGTGCCAGCAGCGACCGGGACAGGGGTAACGAGCAGTACTTC.

The rearrangement joins TRBV6-5 to TRBJ2-7; unclear D gene. The CDR3 loop spans 16 amino acids. The germline V gene encodes CDR1 MNHEY and CDR2 SVGAGI. The V end was cut by 2 bases, the J end by 0 bases, with 14 bases between. This CDR3 reads CASSYTGLRSSYEQYF. CDR3 DNA sequence: TGTGCCAGCAGTTACACGGGCCTGCGGTCCTCCTACGAGCAGTACTTC.

V gene TRBV27 combines with J gene TRBJ1-6; D unresolved. The CDR3 is made up of 17 amino acids. Germline CDR1 MNHEY, CDR2 SMNVEV (reference sequence). V was cut by 4 bases and J by 0 bases, with 13 bases left in between. In DNA form, the CDR3 reads TGTGCCAGCAGTTCACAACAGATGAGCTCCTATAATTCACCCCTCCACTTT. Protein sequence: CASSSQQMSSYNSPLHF.

This chain uses TRBV25-1 with TRBJ1-4; no reliable D call. This CDR3 is built from 10 residues. V gave up 8 bases and J gave up 8 bases, with 6 bases separating them. The V gene's germline CDR1 is MGHDK and CDR2 SYGVNS. CDR3 DNA: TGTGCCAGCGCCCGGGAAAAACTGTTTTTT. It yields the protein CASAREKLFF.

The rearrangement uses TRBV5-6 and TRBJ2-3, with D maybe TRBD2 (6 bases). The ends were cut back, 0 bases at V and 0 bases at J, with 17 bases in the middle. Germline CDR1 and CDR2: SGHDT and YYEEEE. The CDR3 extends over 18 amino acids. CDR3: CASSLGREAAVSTDTQYF. As DNA, the CDR3 is TGTGCCAGCAGCTTGGGGCGGGAAGCAGCGGTTAGCACAGATACGCAGTATTTT.

The chain combines TRBV7-2 with TRBJ1-6, with unresolved D. The CDR3 runs 17 residues. The V and J ends lost 0 bases and 0 bases respectively, with 9 bases between them. Germline CDR1 reads SGHTA; CDR2 reads FQGNSA. In DNA, the CDR3 is TGTGCCAGCAGCTTAGCCCTGACGAGCTCCTATAATTCACCCCTCCACTTT. Encoded protein: CASSLALTSSYNSPLHF.

V gene TRBV6-5 combines with J gene TRBJ1-3, with D unresolved. Per germline, CDR1 MNHEY and CDR2 SVGAGI. This CDR3 region has 12 residues. The V gene lost 6 bases and the J gene lost 5 bases, with 8 bases spanning the gap. The CDR3 reads CASRGFRNTIYF. CDR3 DNA: TGTGCCAGCAGGGGGTTTCGAAACACCATATATTTT.

V usage is TRBV4-1 and J usage is TRBJ1-4; no firm D call. Trimming took 0 bases from V and 8 from J, leaving 10 bases between them. Germline values: CDR1 MGHRA, CDR2 YSYEKL. The CDR3 is made up of 14 amino acids. DNA of the CDR3: TGCGCCAGCAGCCAAGAACCGGATAAGGAAAAACTGTTTTTT. Translation gives CASSQEPDKEKLFF.

The chain combines TRBV5-6 with TRBJ1-3; D not certain. Trimming took 1 base from V and 0 from J, leaving 5 bases between them. CDR1 and CDR2 from the germline V gene are SGHDT and YYEEEE. The CDR3 length is 14 residues. This chain's CDR3 is CASSLWSSGNTIYF. CDR3 bases: TGTGCCAGCAGCTTGTGGAGCTCTGGAAACACCATATATTTT. Supplemented by reference TRBV5-6 and TRBJ1-3, the full variable domain reads DAGVTQSPTHLIKTRGQQVTLRCSPKSGHDTVSWYQQALGQGPQFIFQYYEEEERQRGNFPDRFSGHQFPNYSSELNVNALLLGDSALYLCASSLWSSGNTIYFGEGSWLTVV.

The rearrangement links TRBV30 to TRBJ1-5, with D unclear. The V gene lost 3 bases and the J gene lost 0 bases, with 12 bases spanning the gap. The CDR3 length is 15 residues. Per the germline V gene, CDR1 is GTSNPN and CDR2 is SVGIG (reference sequence). The CDR3 region is CAWRRGGGSNQPQHF. CDR3 DNA sequence: TGTGCCTGGAGACGGGGTGGCGGTAGCAATCAGCCCCAGCATTTT.

V gene TRBV5-4 combines with J gene TRBJ1-4; 8 positions agree with TRBD1. J was trimmed by 6 bases and V by 1 base; bases with no gene match: 5. Germline assignment: CDR1 SGHNT and CDR2 YYREEE (reference sequence). The CDR3 consists of 15 residues. The CDR3 DNA reads as TGTGCCAGCAGCTTGAAACAGGGGGGGGATGAAAAACTGTTTTTT. Translation: CASSLKQGGDEKLFF.

The V and J genes are TRBV18 and TRBJ1-1; no clear D. Germline loops: CDR1 KGHSH, CDR2 LQKENI. Deletions cut 5 bases from V and 0 bases from J, with 4 bases between. This CDR3 comprises 12 residues. The CDR3 nucleotides read TGTGCCAGCTCAACGCTGAACACTGAAGCTTTCTTT. Translated: CASSTLNTEAFF.

The genes are TRBV27 and TRBJ1-6, with D maybe TRBD1 (5 bases). From germline, CDR1 is MNHEY and CDR2 SMNVEV (reference sequence). CDR3 length equals 15 residues. The V end lost 3 bases, the J end lost 3 bases, and 9 bases lay between the germline ends. For the CDR3, the DNA is TGTGCCAGCAGTTTCTCGGGGGTCTATAATTCACCCCTCCACTTT. Protein product: CASSFSGVYNSPLHF.

Regarding this clone: In the same sample, other DNA sequences code for this CDR3. The rearrangement links TRBV24-1 to TRBJ1-5; a possible D gene is TRBD1 (5 bases). This CDR3 region has 13 residues. Germline lookup yields CDR1 KGHDR and CDR2 SFDVKD. Trimming pared 5 bases from V and 4 bases from J, leaving 8 bases between. Written as DNA, the CDR3 is TGTGCCACCAGTGGGACACTAAATCAGCCCCAGCATTTT. Amino acid sequence: CATSGTLNQPQHF.